This T cell receptor (beta chain) emerged from a study of T cells after yellow fever vaccination. TCRdb recomputed calls from the 5' RACE reads with MiXCR, one row per CDR3 protein. Of 360,000 or so distinct CDR3 sequences in the sample, approximately 10% are singletons; the top ten hold around 20%. This clonotype was detected only a few times. Its specificity is not known. Points from the study as a whole: Most clones from primary vaccination were detected again post-booster (96% CD4, 88% CD8).

Sequences were derived from PBMCs, sampled on the day of the first yellow fever vaccination. This clonotype was obtained from a man between 18 and 35 years old who received the YFV17D yellow fever vaccine.

The CDR3 nucleotides are TGTGCCAGCAGCCAAGTTTCCGGGTCCGTAAACACCGGGGAGCTGTTTTTT. This encodes CASSQVSGSVNTGELFF. V and J are TRBV4-2 and TRBJ2-2; D not resolved. This CDR3 comprises 17 residues. Trimming took 1 base from V and 2 from J, leaving 14 bases between them. Germline V gene sequence: CDR1 LGHNA, CDR2 YNFKEQ.